One and the same sample provided the 15 T cell receptor beta chains below, sequenced in a study of human T cells and chemical hapten exposure. The study's library attached unique molecular identifiers to single cDNA molecules. Via MiXCR, TCRdb re-called the reads, giving one row per CDR3 protein. Of about 5,200 distinct CDR3 sequences in the sample, approximately 60% were seen once. Stated treatment: therapeutic diphenylcyclopropenone sensitization with weekly scalp DPC. Sequencing used whole blood, obtained before DPC sensitization or 2, 6, or about 24 weeks after (not recorded which). These receptors were taken from an adult with alopecia areata. Some clones in this sample may be carry-over from other donors' samples. This table probably holds off-target reads from a library built for another chain.

The J gene is TRBJ2-7, the V gene TRBV29-1; tentative D call: TRBD1 (5 bases). V gave up 6 bases and J gave up 2 bases, with 8 bases separating them. The CDR3 is 11 amino acids. The V gene's germline CDR1 is SQVTM and CDR2 ANQGSEA. The chain's CDR3 is CSVATAYEQYF. CDR3 coding DNA: TGCAGCGTCGCGACAGCCTACGAGCAGTACTTC.

This clonotype has just a few counts. The J gene is TRBJ1-4, the V gene TRBV5-1, with TRBD1 identical over 7 bases. This CDR3 comprises 18 residues. The ends lost 0 bases at V and 0 bases at J; junction bases unmatched: 8. Germline V gene lookup returns CDR1 SGHRS and CDR2 YFSETQ. CDR3 in amino acids: CASSLAGTALATNEKLFF. In nucleotides, the CDR3 is TGCGCCAGCAGCTTGGCGGGGACAGCACTTGCAACTAATGAAAAACTGTTTTTT.

The chain combines TRBV2 with TRBJ2-3, with D possibly being TRBD2 (6 bases). V was clipped by 6 bases and J by 0 bases, with 13 bases between them. Germline V gene sequence: CDR1 SNHLY, CDR2 FYNNEI. The length of the CDR3 is 15 residues. Written as DNA, the CDR3 is TGTGCCAGCAGCGTCGGGACTCCTAGCACAGATACGCAGTATTTT. It yields the protein CASSVGTPSTDTQYF. Full variable domain (rest looked up from reference TRBV2 and TRBJ2-3): EPEVTQTPSHQVTQMGQEVILRCVPISNHLYFYWYRQILGQKVEFLVSFYNNEISEKSEIFDDQFSVERPDGSNFTLKIRSTKLEDSAMYFCASSVGTPSTDTQYFGPGTRLTVL.

The V and J genes are TRBV6-6 and TRBJ2-2; D unresolved. V was pared by 4 bases and J by 8 bases, with 8 bases between. Germline V CDR1 and CDR2: MNHNY, SVGAGI (reference sequence). The CDR3 totals 12 residues. The CDR3 bases are TGTGCCAGCAGTTTCTCTGGTGGGGAGCTGTTTTTT. The encoded protein is CASSFSGGELFF.

This clonotype has only one observation. V and J are TRBV6-4 and TRBJ2-3; TRBD1 might be the D (5 bases). The CDR3 is 15 residues long. V dropped 2 bases and J dropped 3 bases, with 12 bases sitting between them. The germline CDR1 and CDR2 sequences are MRHNA and SNTAGT. The CDR3 loop is CASSDQGLRTDTQYF. CDR3 nucleotides: TGTGCCAGCAGTGACCAGGGCCTAAGGACAGATACGCAGTATTTT.

The chain employs TRBV2 and TRBJ2-5; unclear D gene. Per germline, CDR1 SNHLY and CDR2 FYNNEI. There are 10 residues in the CDR3. V dropped 6 bases and J dropped 1 base, with 0 bases sitting between them. CDR3 nucleotides: TGTGCCAGCAGCCAAGAGACCCAGTACTTC. Translation gives CASSQETQYF.

This clonotype was recorded a few times. The V gene is TRBV7-2, the J gene TRBJ2-1, with 13 bases fitting TRBD2. Trimming at V came to 8 bases and at J to 9 bases, leaving 10 bases not matched to a gene. Per germline, CDR1 SGHTA and CDR2 FQGNSA. The CDR3 sequence is 15 residues long. The CDR3 protein is CASGRLAGGGGEQFF. The DNA of the CDR3 is TGTGCCAGCGGGAGACTAGCGGGAGGAGGGGGTGAGCAGTTCTTC.

The genes are TRBV11-2 and TRBJ2-5; D is possibly TRBD2 (5 bases). CDR3 size: 13 residues. Trimming cost V 1 base and J 7 bases, with 10 bases left between them. Germline V gives CDR1 SGHAT, CDR2 FQNNGV. This CDR3 reads CASSLGPAGTQYF. The CDR3 nucleotides are TGTGCCAGCAGCTTAGGACCGGCGGGGACCCAGTACTTC.

This clonotype was detected a few times. This rearrangement joins TRBV2 to TRBJ2-5; D may be TRBD1 (6 bases). The CDR3 extends over 13 amino acids. V was cut by 10 bases and J by 3 bases, with 15 bases left in between. Germline CDR1 reads SNHLY; CDR2 reads FYNNEI. The chain's CDR3 is CATLGHLKETQYF. DNA of the CDR3: TGTGCCACCCTGGGACACCTAAAAGAGACCCAGTACTTC.

This rearrangement joins TRBV5-6 to TRBJ2-3; the D gene could be TRBD1 or TRBD2 (5 bases each). Trimming pared 4 bases from V and 0 bases from J, leaving 18 bases between. Germline V gives CDR1 SGHDT, CDR2 YYEEEE. The CDR3 is 17 amino acids. CDR3 nucleotides: TGTGCCAGCAGCCAACCGACCAGGGAGACTAGCACAGATACGCAGTATTTT. Amino acid sequence: CASSQPTRETSTDTQYF.

CDR3 region: CASSSGQGSYEQYF. DNA of the CDR3: TGTGCCAGCAGTTCGGGACAGGGGTCCTACGAGCAGTACTTC. The gene calls are TRBV6-2 or TRBV6-3 and TRBJ2-7; TRBD1 aligns across 10 bases. The CDR3 totals 14 residues. Germline V gives CDR1 MNHEY, CDR2 SVGEGT. With 4 bases clipped from V and 1 base from J, the junction kept 1 base outside the gene matches.

This clonotype has a handful of counts. This rearrangement joins TRBV11-3 to TRBJ2-5, with D tentatively TRBD1 or TRBD2 (5 bases each). Germline V CDR1 and CDR2: SGHNT, YENEEA. The CDR3 extends over 15 amino acids. Trimming removed 5 bases from V and 1 base from J, with 14 bases in between. The CDR3 loop is CASSTGRDLQETQYF. CDR3 DNA: TGTGCCAGCAGCACCGGACGGGACCTCCAAGAGACCCAGTACTTC.

The chain links TRBV12-5 to TRBJ2-7, with TRBD1 as a possible D gene (6 bases). The length of the CDR3 is 19 residues. Per germline, CDR1 LGHNT and CDR2 FRNRAP. V was trimmed by 7 bases and J by 1 base, leaving 29 bases between them. CDR3 region: CASAGPYRVAQQFSYEQYF. In nucleotides, the CDR3 is TGTGCTAGTGCCGGCCCGTACAGGGTAGCCCAACAATTTTCCTACGAGCAGTACTTC.

In the case of this clonotype: The junction and the germline gene differ at one end; a read error may be behind it. The V gene is TRBV7-7, the J gene TRBJ2-1; TRBD2 matches at 10 bases. In germline, CDR1 is SSHAT, CDR2 FNYEAQ (reference sequence). The CDR3 is 15 amino acids. The CDR3 reads CASSLTASGREGQFF. The CDR3 bases are TGTGCTAGCAGCTTAACGGCTAGCGGGAGAGAAGGGCAGTTCTTC.

This clonotype appeared a few times. The chain's CDR3 is CASKRKSNTEAFF. The CDR3, as DNA: TGTGCCAGCAAGAGGAAGTCGAACACTGAAGCTTTCTTT. The chain has TRBV28 and TRBJ1-1; D remains ambiguous. Looked up from germline, CDR1 is MDHEN and CDR2 is SYDVKM. V was pared by 7 bases and J by 1 base, with 10 bases between. The CDR3 sequence is 13 residues long.